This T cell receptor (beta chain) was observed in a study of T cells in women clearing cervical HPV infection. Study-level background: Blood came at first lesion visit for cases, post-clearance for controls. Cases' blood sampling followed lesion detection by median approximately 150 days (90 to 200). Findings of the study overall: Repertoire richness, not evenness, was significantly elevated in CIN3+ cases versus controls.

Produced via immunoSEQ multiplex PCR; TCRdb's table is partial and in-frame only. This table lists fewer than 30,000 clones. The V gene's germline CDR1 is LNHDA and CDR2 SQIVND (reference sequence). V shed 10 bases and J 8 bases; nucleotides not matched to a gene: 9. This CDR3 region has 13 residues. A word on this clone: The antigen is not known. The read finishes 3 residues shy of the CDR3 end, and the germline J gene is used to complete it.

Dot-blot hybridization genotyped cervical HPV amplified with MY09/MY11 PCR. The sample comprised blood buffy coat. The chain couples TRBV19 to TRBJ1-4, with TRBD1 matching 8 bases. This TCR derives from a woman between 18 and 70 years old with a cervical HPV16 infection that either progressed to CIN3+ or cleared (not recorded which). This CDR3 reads CATSETGVEKLFF. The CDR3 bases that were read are TGTGCCACCTCCGAGACAGGGGTCGAAAAA.